The T cell receptor beta chain described here comes from a study of T cells in Graves' hyperthyroidism and ophthalmopathy. Amplification targeted TCR beta CDR3 regions from RNA transcripts. HTBI primers drove first-round RT-PCR of the TCR CDR3. One entry per CDR3 protein, called by TCRdb with MiXCR from the multiplex PCR reads. The sample includes about 570,000 distinct CDR3 sequences, about 14% of them seen just once. Germline V gene lookup returns CDR1 SGHTA and CDR2 FQGNSA. The CDR3 contains 13 residues. V was pared by 6 bases and J by 4 bases, with 12 bases between. The sequencing sample was made of blood. The rearrangement uses TRBV7-2 and TRBJ1-1; no firm D call. This clonotype was obtained from a woman between 35 and 50 years old with Graves' hyperthyroidism. CDR3 coding DNA: TGTGCCAGCAGGTCGCCAGAATCCACTGAAGCTTTCTTT. Amino acids: CASRSPESTEAFF.